This T cell receptor beta chain appears in the sequencing data of a study of tumor-infiltrating lymphocytes in localized non-small cell lung cancer. The table came from immunoSEQ multiplex PCR; TCRdb's copy has only in-frame clones and leaves some out. In the table there are about 15,000 clones, roughly 70% of which are singletons. The germline CDR1 and CDR2 sequences are SGHRS and YFSETQ. J was trimmed by 4 bases and V by 4 bases; bases with no gene match: 4. CDR3 size: 14 residues. The origin of this receptor is a human donor with non-small cell lung cancer. The source material was lung tumor tissue. The J gene is TRBJ1-2, the V gene TRBV5-1; 10 bases are a match to TRBD1. CDR3 sequence: CASSTGQGIYGYTF. Here the CDR3 DNA reads TGCGCCAGCAGCACGGGACAGGGGATCTATGGCTACACCTTC.